This T cell receptor (beta chain) appears in the sequencing data of a study of CD8+ T cells in alopecia areata. Worth noting for this clone: Its antigen is unknown.

Trimming took off 7 bases at V and 0 bases at J, with 18 bases between the two ends. This CDR3 comprises 15 residues. Germline V gene data show CDR1 as SQVTM and CDR2 as ANQGSEA. The treatment here: oral pan-JAK inhibitor, 5-10 mg twice daily. TCR sequencing used cDNA made by reverse transcription of extracted RNA. The assay was immunoSEQ multiplex PCR, and TCRdb's table has in-frame clones only and misses some. This table holds 150,000 to 200,000 clones, 60% found once. Study-level results: Researchers report lesional scalp, most notably alopecia totalis/universalis, outstripped normal scalp in clonality. While tofacitinib was given, many expanded lesional clones persisted in scalp and blood. On tofacitinib, scalp clonality and expanded CD8+ clones among top 100 fell significantly.

This chain connects TRBV29-1 to TRBJ1-1; tentative D call: TRBD1 (6 bases). The sequencing used CD4+ T cells sorted from blood, collected at week 24, from a patient treated with tofacitinib. This receptor was taken from a human donor with alopecia areata. CDR3 coding DNA: TGCAGCGCGGGGGGGACAACCATTATGAACACTGAAGCTTTCTTT. Translation: CSAGGTTIMNTEAFF.